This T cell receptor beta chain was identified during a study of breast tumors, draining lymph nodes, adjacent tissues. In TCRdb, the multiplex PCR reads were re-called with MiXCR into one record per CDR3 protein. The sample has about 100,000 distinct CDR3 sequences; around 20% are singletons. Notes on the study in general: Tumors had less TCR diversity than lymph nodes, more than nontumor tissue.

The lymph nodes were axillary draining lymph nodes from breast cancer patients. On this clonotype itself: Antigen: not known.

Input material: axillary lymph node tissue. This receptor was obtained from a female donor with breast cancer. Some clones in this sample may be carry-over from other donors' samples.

CDR3 region: CASSEGTGGRILTGELFF. CDR3 nucleotide sequence: TGTGCCAGCAGTGAAGGGACAGGGGGCCGGATTCTCACCGGGGAGCTGTTTTTT. The chain has TRBV6-1 and TRBJ2-2; TRBD1 agrees at 11 bases. The CDR3 covers 18 residues. Germline-derived CDR1 and CDR2 are MNHNS and SASEGT. J gave up 4 bases and V 1 base, and 8 bases lay outside the gene matches.